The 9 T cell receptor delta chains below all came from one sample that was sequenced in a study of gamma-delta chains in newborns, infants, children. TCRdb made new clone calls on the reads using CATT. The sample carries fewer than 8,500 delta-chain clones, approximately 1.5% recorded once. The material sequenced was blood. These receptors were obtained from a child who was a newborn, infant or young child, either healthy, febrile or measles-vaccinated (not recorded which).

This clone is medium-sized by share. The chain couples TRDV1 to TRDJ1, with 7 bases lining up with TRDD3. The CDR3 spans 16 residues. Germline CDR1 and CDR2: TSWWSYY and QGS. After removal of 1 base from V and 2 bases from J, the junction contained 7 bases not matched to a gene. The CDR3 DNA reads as TGTGCTCTTGGGGAACCTGAGGGGATAAGGACCGATAAACTCATCTTT. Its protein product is CALGEPEGIRTDKLIF.

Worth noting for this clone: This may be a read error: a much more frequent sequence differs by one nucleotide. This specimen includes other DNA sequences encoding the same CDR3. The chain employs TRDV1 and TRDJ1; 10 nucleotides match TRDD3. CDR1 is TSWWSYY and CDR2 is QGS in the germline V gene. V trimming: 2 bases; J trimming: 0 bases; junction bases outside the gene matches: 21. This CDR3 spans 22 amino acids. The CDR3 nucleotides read TGTGCTCTTGGGGAAGCAGCCTTCCCGCTGACTGGGGGATCTCCGTACACCGATAAACTCATCTTT. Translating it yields CALGEAAFPLTGGSPYTDKLIF.

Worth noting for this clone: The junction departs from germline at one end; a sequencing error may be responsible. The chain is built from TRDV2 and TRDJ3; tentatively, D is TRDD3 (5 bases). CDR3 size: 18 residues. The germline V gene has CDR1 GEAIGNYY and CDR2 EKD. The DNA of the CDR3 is TGTGCCTGCGACACCGAGGGGGCTTCTACCTGGGACACCCGACAGATGTTTTTC. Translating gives CACDTEGASTWDTRQMFF.

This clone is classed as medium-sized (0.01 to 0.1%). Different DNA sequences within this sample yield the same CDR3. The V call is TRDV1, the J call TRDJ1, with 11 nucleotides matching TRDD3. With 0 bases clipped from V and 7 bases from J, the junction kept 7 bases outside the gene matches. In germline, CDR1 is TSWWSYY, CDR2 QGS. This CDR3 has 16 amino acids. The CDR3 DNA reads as TGTGCTCTTGGGGAACTAGTGGGGGATACGCGGGGTAAACTCATCTTT. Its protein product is CALGELVGDTRGKLIF.

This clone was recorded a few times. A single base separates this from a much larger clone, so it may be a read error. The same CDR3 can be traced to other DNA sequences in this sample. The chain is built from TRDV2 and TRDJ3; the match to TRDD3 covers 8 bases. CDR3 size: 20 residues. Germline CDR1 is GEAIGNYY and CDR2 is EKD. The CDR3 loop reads CACDTGDWGPRSWDTRQMFF. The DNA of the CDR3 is TGTGCCTGTGACACCGGGGACTGGGGGCCCCGCTCCTGGGACACCCGACAGATGTTCTTC.

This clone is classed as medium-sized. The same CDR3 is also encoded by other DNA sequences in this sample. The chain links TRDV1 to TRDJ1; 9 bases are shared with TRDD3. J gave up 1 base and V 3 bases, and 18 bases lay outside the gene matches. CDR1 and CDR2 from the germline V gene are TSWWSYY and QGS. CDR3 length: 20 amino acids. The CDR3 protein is CALGDPLVGRLGIRTDKLIF. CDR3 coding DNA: TGTGCTCTTGGGGACCCGCTGGTGGGCCGACTGGGGATACGCACCGATAAACTCATCTTT.

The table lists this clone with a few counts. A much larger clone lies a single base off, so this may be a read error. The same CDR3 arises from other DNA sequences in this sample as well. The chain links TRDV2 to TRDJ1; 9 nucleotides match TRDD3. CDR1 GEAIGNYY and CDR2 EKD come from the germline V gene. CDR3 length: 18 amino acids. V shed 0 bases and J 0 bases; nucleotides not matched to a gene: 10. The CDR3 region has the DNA TGTGCCTGTGACACCGGGGGGATACCGACGTTGTACACCGATAAACTCATCTTT. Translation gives CACDTGGIPTLYTDKLIF.

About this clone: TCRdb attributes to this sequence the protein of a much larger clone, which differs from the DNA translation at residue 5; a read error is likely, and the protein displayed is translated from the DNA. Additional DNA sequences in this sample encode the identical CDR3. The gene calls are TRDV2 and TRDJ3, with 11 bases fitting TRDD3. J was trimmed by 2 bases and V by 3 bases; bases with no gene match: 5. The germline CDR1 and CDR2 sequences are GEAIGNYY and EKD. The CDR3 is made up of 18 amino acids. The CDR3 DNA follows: TGTGCCTGTGACTCCGTACTGGGGGATACCTGGGACACCCGACAGATGTTTTTC. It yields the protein CACDSVLGDTWDTRQMFF.

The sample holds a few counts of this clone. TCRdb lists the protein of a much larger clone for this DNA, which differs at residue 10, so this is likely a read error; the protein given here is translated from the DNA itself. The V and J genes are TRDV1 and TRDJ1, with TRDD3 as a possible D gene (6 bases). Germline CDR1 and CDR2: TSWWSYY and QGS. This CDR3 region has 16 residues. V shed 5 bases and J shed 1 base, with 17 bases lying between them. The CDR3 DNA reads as TGTGCTCTTGGGACTTCCGGGGATCAGAGCACCGATAAACTCATCTTT. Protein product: CALGTSGDQSTDKLIF.